This T cell receptor (beta chain) was obtained from a study of OX40 agonist ivuxolimab in advanced cancers. Study-level information: Mean age about 60 years, range about 23 to 80; roughly 82% male.

Germline V gene data show CDR1 as MNHEY and CDR2 as SMNVEV (reference sequence). This CDR3 comprises 13 residues. Deletions cut 4 bases from V and 4 bases from J, with 8 bases between. Assay: immunoSEQ multiplex PCR; the TCRdb copy retains only in-frame clones and omits some. Here the sample spans 71,000 or so clones, 86% being singletons. The sequence was collected from an adult with an advanced solid tumor such as melanoma, head and neck, liver or kidney cancer. The rearrangement links TRBV27 to TRBJ1-3, with a tentative D call TRBD1 (6 bases). The sequences come from CD4+ or CD8+ T cells sorted from blood, collected in a trial of the OX40 agonist ivuxolimab. CDR3 in amino acids: CASSSGQGNTIYF. CDR3 DNA: TGTGCCAGCAGTTCAGGACAGGGAAACACCATATATTTT.